This T cell receptor (beta chain) came from a study of T cells in Graves' hyperthyroidism and ophthalmopathy (dated by TCRdb to between 2018 and 2021). Turning to the overall study: Peripheral blood samples were taken at initial diagnosis, before any treatment was given. The 75 to 100 discovery patients were randomly split 7:3 into training and test sets. Whether ophthalmopathy could be predicted prospectively was tested in an independent validation cohort made up of under 20 hyperthyroidism patients plus 17 patients who later progressed to ophthalmopathy. A discovery cohort of about 100 patients, roughly 43 with Graves' ophthalmopathy and over 55 with stable Graves' hyperthyroidism, was used to find distinguishing TCR V-J signatures. Following sampling, methimazole starting at 30 mg daily was given to hyperthyroidism patients, and high-dose intravenous methylprednisolone was given to ophthalmopathy patients. According to the paper, TCR Vbeta CDR3 sequencing was carried out on approximately 140 peripheral blood samples, which came from fewer than 50 ophthalmopathy, around 75 hyperthyroidism and some 17 progressor patients. In roughly six Graves' hyperthyroidism patients, the study also compared T-cell repertoires from thyroid tissue with T-cell repertoires from blood. Study-wide conclusions, independent of this receptor: In validation, the model predicted progression to ophthalmopathy with approximately 70% sensitivity and 72% to 85% specificity, a median of 6.5 months before onset. Most expanded thyroid clonotypes (frequency above 0.001) were also detected in blood, suggesting blood repertoires may reflect thyroid immune responses. No statistical method was used to set the sample size in advance, and investigators knew the group allocation. A model built on a 13 V-J signature distinguished ophthalmopathy from stable hyperthyroidism, reaching around 87% sensitivity and 81.08% specificity in cross-validation and 80%/75% in testing.

In the ophthalmopathy patients, disease was moderately to severely active, with a Clinical Activity Score of 3 or more, a NOSPECS grade of 4 or more, and a duration of less than 3 months. Any patient with an uncontrolled infection, another autoimmune disease, pregnancy or lactation was excluded. Diagnoses were based on clinical symptoms, serum thyroxine and TRAb, thyroid ultrasound and orbital computed tomography. PBMCs were separated from roughly 9.6 ml of fresh peripheral blood using Ficoll-Paque density gradient centrifugation. Total RNA was extracted using Trizol reagent, and RNA quality was assessed on an Agilent 2100 Bioanalyzer. CDR1 and CDR2 (GTSNPN, SVGIG) derive from the germline V gene (reference sequence). At the junction V is shortened by 4 bases and J by 4 bases, with 13 bases in between. Spanning cysteine to phenylalanine, the CDR3 consists of 14 amino acids. CDR3 DNA only is kept here, 42 bases in frame from base 1.

The TCR beta CDR3 regions were amplified from the RNA transcripts. The TCR CDR3 was subjected to a first round of RT-PCR using the HTBI primer set and the Qiagen OneStep RT-PCR kit. The libraries were constructed in a second round of multiplex PCR and then size-selected and purified. Paired-end sequencing of the libraries was performed with 100 bp reads on an Illumina HiSeq2000. The original pipeline was this. Raw data were processed with SOAPnuke, discarding reads with adapters, uncalled bases, mean Phred below 15, or no exact constant-primer or identifier match. COPE v1.2.5 was used to merge the high-quality paired reads, and each unique nucleotide sequence was defined as a clonotype. MiTCR v1.1 was used to align clonotypes to the IMGT TRBV, TRBD and TRBJ reference segments. Only V-J combinations with frequency above 0.0001, covering about 99% of repertoires, were analysed. The TCS score was defined as the ratio of F50 (clonal expansion) to E x V (chaos), calculated using BLOSUM62-based TCRdist between CDR3 peptides within each V-J. Welch's t-statistics and random forest reduced roughly 530 V-J features to 13, which were used in a naive Bayes classifier (R e1071). The public reads were reanalyzed by TCRdb: fastp trimming at Q25, MiXCR alignment, in-frame beta chains only. Every distinct CDR3 protein forms one entry, paired with its most common genes and DNA. Clone size and V and J calls follow TCRdb, not the original study. In this sample the table shows roughly 520,000 distinct CDR3 sequences, approximately 25% of which occur a single time. The ten biggest clones cover around 11% of the sample.

Remarks on this clonotype: This clone's antigen is unknown. No qualities accompany the bases; no much larger clone lies one base away.

The receptor was derived from a woman aged 25-40 years with Graves' ophthalmopathy. The V and J segments used are TRBV30 and TRBJ2-2, with the D gene not confidently named. Material: blood. CDR3 region: CAWKGKTATGELFF. Read as DNA, the sequence is TGTGCCTGGAAAGGAAAGACGGCCACCGGGGAGCTGTTTTTT.